Listed below are T cell receptor beta chains from one sample, sequenced in a study of T cell responses to AZD1222 COVID-19 vaccine. TCRdb keeps only in-frame clones here, not all; method: immunoSEQ multiplex PCR. The table includes around 150,000 clones, about 91% detected once. This specimen was peripheral blood, taken on day 0 of AZD1222 vaccination. The receptors stem from an adult in good health. CDR3s include the opening cysteine and the closing phenylalanine or tryptophan. A D gene is named only where the DNA matches it firmly. Only part of the rows carry a size: once, few, many, or a class if the clone is expanded.

DNA: TGTGCCAGCAGTTTAGCAGGACCGATGATCCCCACAGATACGCAGTATTTT
CDR3: CASSLAGPMIPTDTQYF
size: NA
J: TRBJ2-3
V: TRBV27
D: NA

DNA: TGTGCCAGTAGTATCGGGACAACAGATCAAGAGACCCAGTACTTC
CDR3: CASSIGTTDQETQYF
size: NA
J: TRBJ2-5
V: TRBV19
D: NA

DNA: TGTGCCTGGAGTGTATCGGGGGCGCCGACCTATGGCTACACCTTC
CDR3: CAWSVSGAPTYGYTF
size: once
J: TRBJ1-2
V: TRBV30
D: NA

DNA: TGTGCCAGCAGCCCCGGGGCATTGGTTAACTACAATGAGCAGTTCTTC
CDR3: CASSPGALVNYNEQFF
size: NA
J: TRBJ2-1
V: TRBV11-2
D: NA

DNA: TGTGCCAGCTCACCACTACGGGACAACTACAATGAGCAGTTCTTC
CDR3: CASSPLRDNYNEQFF
size: NA
J: TRBJ2-1
V: TRBV18
D: NA

DNA: TGCAGCGTGTCCCAAGATACGCAGTATTTT
CDR3: CSVSQDTQYF
size: NA
J: TRBJ2-3
V: TRBV29-1
D: NA

DNA: TGTGCCAGCAGCTTAAACGCCCCTCGCGGGAGGGCCCTCAATGAGCAGTTCTTC
CDR3: CASSLNAPRGRALNEQFF
size: NA
J: TRBJ2-1
V: TRBV11-2
D: TRBD2

DNA: TGTGCCAGCAGCTTGGACAGGGGGACCGGGGAGCTGTTTTTT
CDR3: CASSLDRGTGELFF
size: NA
J: TRBJ2-2
V: TRBV5-4
D: TRBD1

DNA: TGTGCCACACGGACTAGCGGGAGCGGGGAGACCCAGTACTTC
CDR3: CATRTSGSGETQYF
size: NA
J: TRBJ2-5
V: TRBV10-3
D: TRBD2

DNA: TGTGCCTGGATGGTAGCGGGGGGTTACGAGCAGTACTTC
CDR3: CAWMVAGGYEQYF
size: once
J: TRBJ2-7
V: TRBV30
D: TRBD2

DNA: TGTGCCACCCGGGACTTGTATACGACCCAGTACTTC
CDR3: CATRDLYTTQYF
size: NA
J: TRBJ2-5
V: TRBV27
D: NA

DNA: TGTGCCAGCTCACCTACAGGGGACACTGAAGCTTTCTTT
CDR3: CASSPTGDTEAFF
size: NA
J: TRBJ1-1
V: TRBV18
D: TRBD1

DNA: TGTGCCAGCAGGAGGACAGGGACGGGAAACACTGAAGCTTTCTTT
CDR3: CASRRTGTGNTEAFF
size: NA
J: TRBJ1-1
V: TRBV5-5
D: TRBD1

DNA: TGTGCCAGCAGCGTTCCCCGGGACCTGGGAAACACCATATATTTT
CDR3: CASSVPRDLGNTIYF
size: NA
J: TRBJ1-3
V: TRBV5-6
D: NA

DNA: TGTGCCAGCAGTAAAGGGGACAGAAATAACTATGGCTACACCTTC
CDR3: CASSKGDRNNYGYTF
size: NA
J: TRBJ1-2
V: TRBV2
D: TRBD1

DNA: TGCAGCGTCTTGGACAGGGTCGACTATGGCTACACCTTC
CDR3: CSVLDRVDYGYTF
size: NA
J: TRBJ1-2
V: TRBV29-1
D: TRBD1

DNA: TGTGCCAGCAGCCATGGAGGAGGAAATGAAAAACTGTTTTTT
CDR3: CASSHGGGNEKLFF
size: NA
J: TRBJ1-4
V: TRBV6-2/TRBV6-3
D: NA

DNA: TGTGCCAGCAGCTTAGGGACAGGGCTTCTTAACTATGGCTACACCTTC
CDR3: CASSLGTGLLNYGYTF
size: NA
J: TRBJ1-2
V: TRBV7-2
D: TRBD1

DNA: TGTGCCAGCAGCAAACGCATAGGGGGCAGCCCGATCTATGGCTACACCTTC
CDR3: CASSKRIGGSPIYGYTF
size: NA
J: TRBJ1-2
V: TRBV2
D: TRBD1

DNA: TGTGCCAGCAGTTATAGGGGCAGCTACACCTTC
CDR3: CASSYRGSYTF
size: NA
J: TRBJ1-2
V: TRBV27
D: NA

DNA: TGTGCCAGCAGCTTGGACAGCGCAGGGGGCGGGGATGGCTACACCTTC
CDR3: CASSLDSAGGGDGYTF
size: NA
J: TRBJ1-2
V: TRBV7-2
D: TRBD1

DNA: TGTGCCAGCAGCCCCACGCAGTCGAACACCGGGGAGCTGTTTTTT
CDR3: CASSPTQSNTGELFF
size: once
J: TRBJ2-2
V: TRBV7-3
D: NA

DNA: TGCGCCAGCAGCTTGGGGATGGCAGGGGGCTACCCCTATGGCTACACCTTC
CDR3: CASSLGMAGGYPYGYTF
size: NA
J: TRBJ1-2
V: TRBV5-1
D: TRBD1

DNA: TGTGCCAGTGGGAGGCGGGAGGGCCGGGAGACCCAGTACTTC
CDR3: CASGRREGRETQYF
size: NA
J: TRBJ2-5
V: TRBV2
D: TRBD2

DNA: TGCGCCAGCAGCTTGGCAGTGTACAATGAGCAGTTCTTC
CDR3: CASSLAVYNEQFF
size: NA
J: TRBJ2-1
V: TRBV5-1
D: NA

DNA: TGTGCCAGGCCCGGGGGACCTGAAGCTTTCTTT
CDR3: CARPGGPEAFF
size: NA
J: TRBJ1-1
V: TRBV19
D: NA

DNA: TGTGCCACCAGTCCGGGGGACAGGGGGGCTTTTAGCAATCAGCCCCAGCATTTT
CDR3: CATSPGDRGAFSNQPQHF
size: NA
J: TRBJ1-5
V: TRBV24-1
D: TRBD1

DNA: TGTGCCAGCAGTTACTCTCTCGACTCATCCTACGAGCAGTACTTC
CDR3: CASSYSLDSSYEQYF
size: NA
J: TRBJ2-7
V: TRBV6-5
D: NA

DNA: TGTGCCAGCAGCTTAGCAGGGCGACAGGGTCTCAATCAGCCCCAGCATTTT
CDR3: CASSLAGRQGLNQPQHF
size: NA
J: TRBJ1-5
V: TRBV7-9
D: TRBD1

DNA: TGTGCCAGCAGCTTGAGCAGGGCCAGCCAGGGCGAGCAGTTCTTC
CDR3: CASSLSRASQGEQFF
size: NA
J: TRBJ2-1
V: TRBV7-8
D: NA

DNA: TGTGCCAGCAGCTTAGGACAGGGATATGGCTACACCTTC
CDR3: CASSLGQGYGYTF
size: NA
J: TRBJ1-2
V: TRBV7-3
D: TRBD1

DNA: TGCGCCAGCAGCTGGACCGGGACAGGGGATTCACCCCTCCACTTT
CDR3: CASSWTGTGDSPLHF
size: NA
J: TRBJ1-6
V: TRBV5-1
D: TRBD1

DNA: TGTGCCAGCAGTTCGGGGGGTAGAACCGGGGAGCTGTTTTTT
CDR3: CASSSGGRTGELFF
size: NA
J: TRBJ2-2
V: TRBV6-5
D: TRBD2

DNA: TGTGCCAGTAGTCGACCCACGTCCTACGAGCAGTACTTC
CDR3: CASSRPTSYEQYF
size: NA
J: TRBJ2-7
V: TRBV19
D: NA

DNA: TGTGCCAGCAGCTCAAAAGGGCCCGGGGCGGGCGCTGAAGCTTTCTTT
CDR3: CASSSKGPGAGAEAFF
size: few
J: TRBJ1-1
V: TRBV7-3
D: NA

DNA: TGCGCCAGCAGCCCTATCCGGGACACTACCTACGAGCAGTACTTC
CDR3: CASSPIRDTTYEQYF
size: NA
J: TRBJ2-7
V: TRBV4-1
D: NA

DNA: TGTGCCAGTAGTGCCTCTAGCGGGTCCCCCTACGAGCAGTACTTC
CDR3: CASSASSGSPYEQYF
size: NA
J: TRBJ2-7
V: TRBV19
D: TRBD2

DNA: TGTGCCAGCAGCTTAGGGGGGGGCAGGGGAGAGCAGTACTTC
CDR3: CASSLGGGRGEQYF
size: NA
J: TRBJ2-7
V: TRBV7-2
D: NA

DNA: TGTGCCAGCGGGGGACTAGCCGCAATTGAGCAGTTCTTC
CDR3: CASGGLAAIEQFF
size: NA
J: TRBJ2-1
V: TRBV2
D: TRBD2

DNA: TGTGCCAGCAGCTTGGAAGCGACGGCTAACTATGGCTACACCTTC
CDR3: CASSLEATANYGYTF
size: NA
J: TRBJ1-2
V: TRBV5-6
D: NA

DNA: TGCGCCAGCAGCCAGGGGGACCACACAGATACGCAGTATTTT
CDR3: CASSQGDHTDTQYF
size: NA
J: TRBJ2-3
V: TRBV5-1
D: TRBD1

DNA: TGTGCCAGCAGCCGGGCCACGAACACTGAAGCTTTCTTT
CDR3: CASSRATNTEAFF
size: NA
J: TRBJ1-1
V: TRBV3-1/TRBV3-2
D: NA

DNA: TGTGCCAGTAGTACCAATGGGAATTCACCCCTCCACTTT
CDR3: CASSTNGNSPLHF
size: NA
J: TRBJ1-6
V: TRBV19
D: NA

DNA: TGCGCCAGCAGCTTGGCGGGACAGATCTCTGGAAACACCATATATTTT
CDR3: CASSLAGQISGNTIYF
size: NA
J: TRBJ1-3
V: TRBV5-1
D: TRBD1

DNA: TGTGCCAGCACCTTGGGGTGGGTGAACACTGAAGCTTTCTTT
CDR3: CASTLGWVNTEAFF
size: NA
J: TRBJ1-1
V: TRBV7-9
D: NA

DNA: TGTGCCAGCTCAGGGGGTCAGAATCAGCCCCAGCATTTT
CDR3: CASSGGQNQPQHF
size: NA
J: TRBJ1-5
V: TRBV30
D: TRBD1

DNA: TGTGCCAGCGGGGCTCGTTGGAGTAATGAAAAACTGTTTTTT
CDR3: CASGARWSNEKLFF
size: NA
J: TRBJ1-4
V: TRBV28
D: NA

DNA: TGTGCCAGCTCACCCACGGGAGGAACGTCCCTGGGGACTGAAGCTTTCTTT
CDR3: CASSPTGGTSLGTEAFF
size: NA
J: TRBJ1-1
V: TRBV18
D: NA

DNA: TGTGCCAGCAGCGTAGGAGGTCGGGCTGCTTATAATTCACCCCTCCACTTT
CDR3: CASSVGGRAAYNSPLHF
size: once
J: TRBJ1-6
V: TRBV9
D: NA

DNA: TGTGCCAGCAGCCCGCAACGGCCGGGGGCAGGTGAAGCTTTCTTT
CDR3: CASSPQRPGAGEAFF
size: NA
J: TRBJ1-1
V: TRBV7-9
D: NA

DNA: TGTGCCAGCAGTGATCTAGCGGGAGGGATGGATGAGCAGTTCTTC
CDR3: CASSDLAGGMDEQFF
size: few
J: TRBJ2-1
V: TRBV6-4
D: TRBD2

DNA: TGTGCCAGCAGTCGCCAGAACACCGGGGAGCTGTTTTTT
CDR3: CASSRQNTGELFF
size: NA
J: TRBJ2-2
V: TRBV25-1
D: NA

DNA: TGTGCCAGTAGTACTAGGACCGGGACCGGGGAGCTGTTTTTT
CDR3: CASSTRTGTGELFF
size: NA
J: TRBJ2-2
V: TRBV19
D: NA

DNA: TGTGCCAGCAGTCAAACAGCGGGGGGATTAACCTACAATGAGCAGTTCTTC
CDR3: CASSQTAGGLTYNEQFF
size: NA
J: TRBJ2-1
V: TRBV6-6
D: TRBD2

DNA: TGTGCCAGCAGTACCGCTTATAACAGAGACAATGAGCAGTTCTTC
CDR3: CASSTAYNRDNEQFF
size: NA
J: TRBJ2-1
V: TRBV5-4
D: NA

DNA: TGTGCCAGCAGTTTATCGAGCGGGTTAATAGGGTACAGGGGGTGGGTCCCCCAGCATTTT
CDR3: CASSLSSGLIGYRGWVPQHF
size: NA
J: TRBJ1-5
V: TRBV27
D: TRBD1

DNA: TGTGCCAGCAGCGCCGGGACATCTCCTGGCTACACCTTC
CDR3: CASSAGTSPGYTF
size: NA
J: TRBJ1-2
V: TRBV9
D: NA

DNA: TGTGCCACCAGCAGTTCCGGGACAGGGGTCAACACCGGGGAGCTGTTTTTT
CDR3: CATSSSGTGVNTGELFF
size: NA
J: TRBJ2-2
V: TRBV15
D: TRBD1

DNA: TGTGCCAGCGAACCGGGACAGGGGTCGATTCCCCAGCATTTT
CDR3: CASEPGQGSIPQHF
size: NA
J: TRBJ1-5
V: TRBV2
D: TRBD1